This T cell receptor beta chain was profiled in a study of blood T cell repertoires in COVID-19 (dated by TCRdb to about 2020). About the full investigation: Collaborator samples came from the United States, Italy and Spain and covered acute and convalescent phases of COVID-19. The prospective study material was composed of cDNA or gDNA derived from T cells, B-cell-depleted T cells, or PBMCs. The sample metadata nearly always contained a de-identified subject ID, COVID-19 status, age in years and sex. A freely available public database, intended as a resource for researchers studying the immune response to SARS-CoV-2, is where the repertoires were released. The samples were drawn from the first 160 participants of the ongoing ImmuneRACE study and from 1,254 subjects provided by 6 global collaborators. Where available, HLA class I and class II types were obtained from metadata supplied by the sample provider rather than from assay-based typing. The dataset comprised deeply sampled blood TCRbeta repertoires from subjects exposed to, actively infected with, or recovered from COVID-19.

About this clone itself: No cognate antigen has been identified for it. No qualities accompany the bases; no much larger clone lies one base away.

The paper's findings and limits, for the study overall: How much clinical and demographic metadata was included differed by source and by participant, and the metadata was provided uncurated.

Collaborating institutions collected whole blood in K2EDTA tubes following their own protocols. For TCRbeta analysis, collaborator samples were shipped as frozen whole blood, as isolated PBMCs, or as DNA extracted from either sample type. From its cysteine to its phenylalanine, the CDR3 spans 14 amino acids. The entry retains the CDR3 DNA only, 42 bases that are in frame from base 1. V lost 4 bases and J lost 2 bases, and the count of bases not matched to a germline gene is 3. CDR1 and CDR2 were assigned from the germline V gene as SGHRS and YFSETQ. The immunoSEQ Assay, a bias-controlled multiplex PCR, was used to amplify TCRbeta CDR3 regions from genomic DNA. In the original analysis: The number of nucleated cells in each sample was estimated by amplification of reference gene primers within the assay. Sequence reads were collapsed and filtered to measure the absolute abundance of every unique TCRbeta CDR3 rearrangement. For each sample, productive Simpson clonality was calculated as the square root of Simpson's diversity index over productive rearrangements. Drawn from immuneACCESS, this table holds only the in-frame rearrangements with V and J called that TCRdb kept. Clones are partly lost; checked studies trace under half to an unresolved V gene and leave the rest unexplained. That table gives V, J and clone size, and the DNA gave D and trimming. Present in this sample are under 150,000 clones, around 89% of which were seen just once. The ten top clones hold approximately 8% of the sample.

Sequenced sample: peripheral blood. This TCR came from a man between 50 and 59 years old with acute or convalescent COVID-19. Rearrangement joined TRBV5-1 to TRBJ1-2, and 9 bases in between align with TRBD1. CDR3 sequence: CASSETGGNYGYTF. The DNA sequence is as follows: TGCGCCAGCAGCGAGACAGGGGGGAACTATGGCTACACCTTC.